Sequencing of this T cell receptor beta chain was carried out in a study of Graves' ophthalmopathy and Graves' hyperthyroidism. This clonotype was detected ten times or more. The antigen remains undetermined. With 1 base removed from V and 0 bases from J, the gap between germline ends came to 3 bases. The CDR3 spans 13 residues. Germline assignment: CDR1 SGHNT and CDR2 YENEEA. RNA transcripts were the source from which TCR beta CDR3 regions were amplified. Amplification began with first-round RT-PCR using HTBI primers, then second-round multiplex PCR was performed. MiXCR, run by TCRdb on the multiplex PCR reads, gives a single entry per CDR3 protein. Altogether roughly 60,000 distinct CDR3 sequences are present, approximately 52% being singletons, with the ten largest covering roughly 4.3%. Certain patients were not enrolled. These were patients with other autoimmune diseases, uncontrolled infections, pregnancy or lactation. The authors diagnosed from clinical symptoms, serum thyroxine, TRAb, thyroid ultrasound and orbital computed tomography.

Findings of the study overall: Sensitivity of 60% to 71% and specificity of 72.22% were achieved by the model that predicted ophthalmopathy progression. A model built from 13 signatures distinguished ophthalmopathy from stable hyperthyroidism with about 86% sensitivity and approximately 82% specificity.

The clonotype originates from an adult woman with Graves' ophthalmopathy. The chain carries TRBV11-3 and TRBJ1-1; unclear D gene. Specimen: peripheral blood. CDR3 nucleotide sequence: TGTGCCAGCAGCTTAGGGGTGAACACTGAAGCTTTCTTT. Its translation is CASSLGVNTEAFF.